Presented here are 32 T cell receptor beta chains from one specimen sequenced in a study of shared clonotypes between healthy human individuals. Here immunoSEQ multiplex PCR was the method, and the copy in TCRdb shows in-frame clones only, minus some. The data contain some 1,100,000 clones, more than 75% of them singletons. The sequenced sample consisted of memory CD4+ T cells from PBMCs. As to subset: CD45RA-negative fraction. The receptor set was obtained from a young man in good health. Some clones in this sample may be carry-over from other donors' samples.

The chain combines TRBV27 with TRBJ2-3; D remains unclear. The CDR3 contains 16 residues. Trimming cost V 10 bases and J 2 bases, with 22 bases left between them. The V gene's germline CDR1 is MNHEY and CDR2 SMNVEV (reference sequence). The CDR3 DNA sequence: TGTGCCACCCCCACCGGAGAAAAGGAGAACACAGATACGCAGTATTTT. Residues: CATPTGEKENTDTQYF.

The rearrangement links TRBV5-4 to TRBJ1-2; D remains ambiguous. The CDR3 runs to 13 residues. V lost 4 bases and J lost 2, with 9 bases in between. Looked up from germline, CDR1 is SGHNT and CDR2 is YYREEE (reference sequence). The CDR3 DNA is TGTGCCAGCAGCCACGAAAACAACTATGGCTACACCTTC. Protein: CASSHENNYGYTF.

CDR3 nucleotides: TGTGCTAGTGGCCGCGGGACAGGGATTGGGGAGCAGTTCTTC. Translated: CASGRGTGIGEQFF. The J gene is TRBJ2-1, the V gene TRBV12-5, with 9 bases aligning to TRBD1. Germline V lookup: CDR1 LGHNT, CDR2 FRNRAP. CDR3 length: 14 amino acids. J gave up 10 bases and V 6 bases, and 10 bases lay outside the gene matches.

The CDR3 DNA reads as TGTGCCAGCAGTTTCACGGGACGCTTCTCCTACGAGCAGTACTTC. This codes for CASSFTGRFSYEQYF. This chain links TRBV28 with TRBJ2-7, with D perhaps being TRBD1 or TRBD2 (5 bases each). The V end was cut by 3 bases, the J end by 0 bases, with 12 bases between. This CDR3 comprises 15 residues. Germline lookup yields CDR1 MDHEN and CDR2 SYDVKM.

The V call is TRBV28, the J call TRBJ2-1; D tentatively fits TRBD1 or TRBD2 (6 bases each). The CDR3 covers 14 residues. V lost 2 bases to trimming and J lost 6 bases, with 11 bases between them. Looked up from germline, CDR1 is MDHEN and CDR2 is SYDVKM. CDR3 coding DNA: TGTGCCAGCAGTTTACCGGGGGCAGTCAATGAGCAGTTCTTC. This sequence encodes CASSLPGAVNEQFF.

V is TRBV7-7 and J is TRBJ2-7, with TRBD1 matching over 8 bases. Germline V gene sequence: CDR1 SSHAT, CDR2 FNYEAQ (reference sequence). The V segment lost 4 bases and the J segment 3 bases; nucleotides outside the gene matches: 2. This CDR3 spans 13 amino acids. CDR3 nucleotide sequence: TGTGCCAGCAGCTCAGGGGGCGGCTACGAGCAGTACTTC. Translated, it gives CASSSGGGYEQYF.

V gene TRBV7-7 combines with J gene TRBJ2-2; TRBD2 might be the D (5 bases). Germline CDR1 and CDR2: SSHAT and FNYEAQ (reference sequence). V was pared by 4 bases and J by 7 bases, with 10 bases between. The CDR3 is made up of 13 amino acids. The CDR3 protein is CASSSSRGGELFF. For the CDR3, the DNA is TGTGCCAGCAGCTCCTCCCGGGGCGGGGAGCTGTTTTTT.

The V and J genes are TRBV2 and TRBJ1-2; TRBD1 matches 8 bases. From germline, CDR1 is SNHLY and CDR2 FYNNEI. This CDR3 has 13 residues. The trim removed 9 bases at V and 3 bases at J, leaving 6 bases unmatched. This CDR3 reads CASGLQGDYGYTF. As DNA, the CDR3 is TGTGCCAGTGGGTTACAGGGGGACTATGGCTACACCTTC.

The V gene is TRBV7-3, the J gene TRBJ1-1, with D unresolved. The CDR3 consists of 13 residues. Germline CDR1 SGHTA, CDR2 FQGTGA. The V and J ends lost 5 bases and 5 bases respectively, with 12 bases between them. CDR3 in DNA: TGTGCCAGCAGCGGGAGAACCCAAACTGAAGCTTTCTTT. The encoded protein is CASSGRTQTEAFF.

V and J are TRBV19 and TRBJ1-1; a weak D match, TRBD1 (5 bases). Trimming stripped 5 bases from V and 2 bases from J, with 12 bases between. The CDR3 spans 14 residues. Germline V gene lookup returns CDR1 LNHDA and CDR2 SQIVND (reference sequence). CDR3 nucleotide sequence: TGTGCCAGTAGTCTACAGACAGAAAACACTGAAGCTTTCTTT. This gives the protein CASSLQTENTEAFF. Combining the CDR3 with reference TRBV19 and TRBJ1-1 gives the whole variable domain DGGITQSPKYLFRKEGQNVTLSCEQNLNHDAMYWYRQDPGQGLRLIYYSQIVNDFQKGDIAEGYSVSREKKESFPLTVTSAQKNPTAFYLCASSLQTENTEAFFGQGTRLTVV.

V usage is TRBV11-3 and J usage is TRBJ2-1; 9 positions match TRBD2. CDR1 SGHNT and CDR2 YENEEA come from the germline V gene. The CDR3 sequence is 15 residues long. V dropped 8 bases and J dropped 4; count of bases not matched to a gene: 9. The chain's CDR3 is CASGAGGMGYNEQFF. CDR3 DNA: TGTGCCAGCGGCGCGGGGGGGATGGGGTACAATGAGCAGTTCTTC.

The rearrangement links TRBV28 to TRBJ2-5, with D perhaps given as TRBD1 or TRBD2 (6 bases each). Trimming removed 5 bases at V and 4 bases at J, with 17 bases between. The length of the CDR3 is 15 residues. The germline gives CDR1 MDHEN, CDR2 SYDVKM. The CDR3 coding sequence is TGTGCCAGCAGTGTCCCAGGGGCGCGGGGAGAGACCCAGTACTTC. Protein product: CASSVPGARGETQYF. The entire variable domain, with the rest obtained from reference TRBV28 and TRBJ2-5, is as follows: DVKVTQSSRYLVKRTGEKVFLECVQDMDHENMFWYRQDPGLGLRLIYFSYDVKMKEKGDIPEGYSVSREKKERFSLILESASTNQTSMYLCASSVPGARGETQYFGPGTRLLVL.

Note on this clone: This same CDR3 is encoded by further DNA sequences in the sample. The gene calls are TRBV5-1 and TRBJ1-1; D unresolved. Germline values: CDR1 SGHRS, CDR2 YFSETQ. The V and J ends lost 0 bases and 1 base respectively, with 7 bases between them. The CDR3 is made up of 14 amino acids. The chain's CDR3 is CASSLVPGNTEAFF. The DNA of the CDR3 is TGCGCCAGCAGCTTGGTGCCCGGGAACACTGAAGCTTTCTTT.

The genes are TRBV28 and TRBJ1-2, with 11 bases identical to TRBD1. The CDR3 covers 17 residues. Losses at the gene ends were 8 bases for V and 3 bases for J; bases not matched to a gene: 14. From germline, CDR1 is MDHEN and CDR2 SYDVKM. The CDR3 DNA is TGTGCCAGCTATTTCGGTACGGGACAGGGGGACTACTATGGCTACACCTTC. This encodes CASYFGTGQGDYYGYTF.

This clone was observed a handful of times. V gene TRBV7-8 combines with J gene TRBJ2-1; D gene uncertain. The V gene's germline CDR1 is SGHVS and CDR2 FQNEAQ. This CDR3 has 14 amino acids. V dropped 0 bases and J dropped 7 bases, with 10 bases sitting between them. The CDR3, as DNA: TGTGCCAGCAGCTTAGCCTTCGGGTGGAATGAGCAGTTCTTC. Its translation: CASSLAFGWNEQFF.

The rearrangement joins TRBV15 to TRBJ2-2; TRBD1 matches 10 bases. The CDR3 runs to 15 residues. Germline CDR1 and CDR2: LNHNV and YYDKDF (reference sequence). After removal of 3 bases from V and 3 bases from J, the junction contained 1 base not matched to a gene. The CDR3: CATSSGTGDTGELFF. The CDR3 DNA sequence: TGTGCCACCAGCAGTGGGACAGGGGACACCGGGGAGCTGTTTTTT.

With respect to this clone: Other DNA sequences in the same sample also yield this CDR3. This chain uses TRBV5-1 with TRBJ1-1; the D is unclear. The CDR3 extends over 13 amino acids. Per the germline V gene, CDR1 is SGHRS and CDR2 is YFSETQ. V lost 0 bases and J lost 0, with 3 bases in between. The CDR3 nucleotides read TGCGCCAGCAGCTTGGGGCTGAACACTGAAGCTTTCTTT. This translates into CASSLGLNTEAFF. The whole variable domain, remainder taken from reference TRBV5-1 and TRBJ1-1, is KAGVTQTPRYLIKTRGQQVTLSCSPISGHRSVSWYQQTPGQGLQFLFEYFSETQRNKGNFPGRFSGRQFSNSRSEMNVSTLELGDSALYLCASSLGLNTEAFFGQGTRLTVV.

The chain joins TRBV15 to TRBJ1-1; D unresolved. The CDR3 has 14 residues. The germline V gene has CDR1 LNHNV and CDR2 YYDKDF (reference sequence). V dropped 1 base and J dropped 1 base, with 7 bases sitting between them. The CDR3: CATSRGPKNTEAFF. In nucleotides, the CDR3 is TGTGCCACCAGCAGAGGACCCAAGAACACTGAAGCTTTCTTT.

This rearrangement joins TRBV18 to TRBJ1-1; D is unclear. The CDR3 has 14 residues. V was pared by 4 bases and J by 1 base, with 10 bases between. Per the germline V gene, CDR1 is KGHSH and CDR2 is LQKENI. The CDR3 bases are TGTGCCAGCTCACTACCGACGGAGAACACTGAAGCTTTCTTT. Translating it yields CASSLPTENTEAFF.

The chain is built from TRBV9 and TRBJ1-2; 9 bases match TRBD1. The CDR3 has 17 amino acids. Germline lookup yields CDR1 SGDLS and CDR2 YYNGEE. Germline trimming cut 0 bases from V and 4 bases from J; bases unmatched to any gene: 10. The CDR3 region has the DNA TGTGCCAGCAGCGTAGCGGGACAGGGTAACGGGATCTATGGCTACACCTTC. It translates to CASSVAGQGNGIYGYTF.

The V and J genes are TRBV7-6 and TRBJ1-5, with no clear D. Germline values: CDR1 SGHVS, CDR2 FNYEAQ. The CDR3 sequence is 14 residues long. Trimming shortened V by 2 bases and J by 5 bases, and 10 bases separated the two germline ends. The CDR3 protein is CASSLILGDQPQHF. CDR3 sequence (DNA): TGTGCCAGCAGCTTAATCTTAGGAGATCAGCCCCAGCATTTT.

The CDR3 region is CASSGGNSGQYF. CDR3 bases: TGTGCCAGCAGTGGGGGGAATTCAGGGCAGTACTTC. This chain connects TRBV2 to TRBJ2-7; D may correspond to TRBD1 or TRBD2 (5 bases each). CDR3 length equals 12 residues. Deletions cut 4 bases from V and 9 bases from J, with 13 bases between. Germline CDR1 is SNHLY and CDR2 is FYNNEI.

The CDR3 region is CASRTGTMNTEAFF. The CDR3 region has the DNA TGTGCCAGCAGGACCGGGACCATGAACACTGAAGCTTTCTTT. V usage is TRBV28 and J usage is TRBJ1-1; tentatively, D is TRBD1 (5 bases). Between the trimmed V and J ends, which lost 6 bases and 0 bases, there was a span of 11 bases. The CDR3 runs to 14 residues. Germline values: CDR1 MDHEN, CDR2 SYDVKM.

The CDR3 DNA follows: TGTGCCAGCAGCCTGGACCCCACAGATACGCAGTATTTT. Translated: CASSLDPTDTQYF. The rearrangement links TRBV7-3 to TRBJ2-3; D is ambiguous. Germline V CDR1 and CDR2: SGHTA, FQGTGA. Trimming took 5 bases from V and 2 from J, leaving 8 bases between them. The CDR3 consists of 13 residues.

As concerns this clone: The sample has other DNA sequences that encode this CDR3 too. The chain recombines TRBV5-1 with TRBJ1-1; a possible D gene is TRBD1 (5 bases). V was clipped by 4 bases and J by 4 bases, with 8 bases between them. The germline V gene encodes CDR1 SGHRS and CDR2 YFSETQ. CDR3 length equals 12 residues. CDR3 residues: CASSDQGTEAFF. The CDR3 nucleotides are TGCGCCAGCAGCGACCAGGGCACTGAAGCTTTCTTT.

This clone was counted a few times. The rearrangement uses TRBV19 and TRBJ2-1; maybe TRBD1 (6 bases). V lost 1 base, J lost 8 bases, and 15 bases lay in between. From germline, CDR1 is LNHDA and CDR2 SQIVND (reference sequence). The CDR3 has 15 amino acids. CDR3 DNA: TGTGCCAGTAGTATAGTCGGGCACAGGGTCCATGAGCAGTTCTTC. Translation gives CASSIVGHRVHEQFF.

This rearrangement joins TRBV6-6 to TRBJ1-5, with a possible D match to TRBD1 (5 bases). The germline V gene has CDR1 MNHNY and CDR2 SVGAGI (reference sequence). The CDR3 consists of 15 residues. V dropped 6 bases and J dropped 7 bases, with 19 bases sitting between them. As DNA, the CDR3 is TGTGCCAGCAGGGAGCCCAGGGCCGCCTGGCAGCCCCAGCATTTT. Its translation is CASREPRAAWQPQHF.

This clone was recorded only once. J is TRBJ2-3 and V is TRBV7-3; no clear D. The V end was cut by 5 bases, the J end by 6 bases, with 15 bases between. CDR1 is SGHTA, CDR2 FQGTGA, per germline. The CDR3 covers 14 residues. CDR3 sequence: CASSLMGNMDTQYF. CDR3 DNA sequence: TGTGCCAGCAGCCTTATGGGGAATATGGATACGCAGTATTTT.

To note about this clone: The same CDR3 arises from other DNA sequences in this sample as well. The rearrangement links TRBV28 to TRBJ1-5; D is possibly TRBD1 (5 bases). The V and J ends lost 5 bases and 1 base respectively, with 15 bases between them. CDR3 length: 16 residues. The V gene's germline CDR1 is MDHEN and CDR2 SYDVKM. The CDR3 nucleotides read TGTGCCAGCAGTCCCCCCGGGCAGGGCAGCAATCAGCCCCAGCATTTT. Its translation: CASSPPGQGSNQPQHF.

The chain couples TRBV29-1 to TRBJ1-1, with no clear D. The CDR3 covers 11 residues. V gave up 7 bases and J gave up 9 bases, with 15 bases separating them. Germline values: CDR1 SQVTM, CDR2 ANQGSEA. For the CDR3, the DNA is TGCAGCGCTATAAGACCGATACAAGCTTTCTTT. Amino acids: CSAIRPIQAFF.

The chain links TRBV18 to TRBJ1-3, with D uncertain. The V gene lost 2 bases and the J gene lost 2 bases, with 13 bases spanning the gap. CDR3 length: 16 amino acids. Looked up from germline, CDR1 is KGHSH and CDR2 is LQKENI. As DNA, the CDR3 is TGTGCCAGCTCACCAACGGCCGCCACTACTGGAAACACCATATATTTT. This codes for CASSPTAATTGNTIYF.

The rearrangement links TRBV11-3 to TRBJ1-2; D is uncertain. This CDR3 contains 16 residues. CDR1 is SGHNT and CDR2 is YENEEA in the germline V gene. V was pared by 6 bases and J by 5 bases, with 22 bases between. CDR3 residues: CASSVGSLGRSYGYTF. In DNA form, the CDR3 reads TGTGCCAGCAGTGTAGGGTCGTTAGGGCGTTCTTATGGCTACACCTTC.